Shown below are 18 T cell receptor beta chains from a single sample sequenced in a study of technical replicates of blood from a few donors. Only in-frame clones appear in the TCRdb table, and some are missing; sequencing was by immunoSEQ multiplex PCR. This table holds some 68,000 clones, roughly 95% found once. Sequenced material: T cells isolated from PBMCs. Receptors were obtained from a human donor in good health.

The V gene is TRBV6-5, the J gene TRBJ2-1; possibly TRBD1 for D (6 bases). CDR3 length: 13 amino acids. Germline CDR1 MNHEY, CDR2 SVGAGI. Trimming shortened V by 6 bases and J by 5 bases, and 11 bases separated the two germline ends. The DNA for the CDR3 is TGTGCCAGCAGCCCCAGGGGAAACAATGAGCAGTTCTTC. It is translated as CASSPRGNNEQFF.

The V and J genes are TRBV2 and TRBJ2-2; D possibly corresponds to TRBD2 (5 bases). Trimming shortened V by 7 bases and J by 3 bases, and 12 bases separated the two germline ends. The CDR3 is 14 residues long. Germline V gives CDR1 SNHLY, CDR2 FYNNEI. CDR3: CASNRGPDTGELFF. CDR3 nucleotides: TGTGCCAGCAATCGAGGGCCTGACACCGGGGAGCTGTTTTTT.

J is TRBJ1-5 and V is TRBV7-9; TRBD1 is a possible D gene (5 bases). The CDR3 runs to 15 residues. The germline V gene has CDR1 SEHNR and CDR2 FQNEAQ (reference sequence). The germline V and J ends were trimmed by 0 bases and 7 bases, with 13 bases remaining between them. CDR3 bases: TGTGCCAGCAGCTTAGCATTGGACACGGAACAGCCCCAGCATTTT. Protein product: CASSLALDTEQPQHF.

The chain carries TRBV14 and TRBJ1-4; TRBD1 matches 7 bases. Germline V CDR1 and CDR2: SGHDN, FVKESK. V dropped 0 bases and J dropped 5; count of bases not matched to a gene: 6. The CDR3 contains 16 residues. The CDR3 is CASSQDLGTVNEKLFF. In DNA, the CDR3 is TGTGCCAGCAGCCAAGATCTGGGGACAGTAAATGAAAAACTGTTTTTT.

The chain couples TRBV30 to TRBJ2-3; possible D gene TRBD2, 5 bases. This CDR3 is built from 14 residues. The germline V gene has CDR1 GTSNPN and CDR2 SVGIG (reference sequence). V was clipped by 4 bases and J by 9 bases, with 20 bases between them. DNA of the CDR3: TGTGCCTGGAAAGCAGGTCAGGAGGCATGGACGCAGTATTTT. Translation: CAWKAGQEAWTQYF.

The J gene is TRBJ2-1, the V gene TRBV9; TRBD2 is a possible D gene (5 bases). The CDR3 has 11 amino acids. V was pared by 3 bases and J by 10 bases, with 8 bases between. Germline V gene data show CDR1 as SGDLS and CDR2 as YYNGEE. The CDR3 protein is CASSAQREQFF. CDR3 nucleotide sequence: TGTGCCAGCAGCGCGCAGCGGGAGCAGTTCTTC.

The chain uses TRBV4-1 and TRBJ2-7; 9 positions agree with TRBD2. Germline-derived CDR1 and CDR2 are MGHRA and YSYEKL. The CDR3 has 15 residues. V shed 0 bases and J 4 bases; nucleotides not matched to a gene: 4. The CDR3 sequence is CASSQEVAGVYEQYF. The CDR3 DNA is TGCGCCAGCAGCCAAGAGGTAGCGGGAGTGTACGAGCAGTACTTC.

The chain has TRBV7-8 and TRBJ2-2, with D tentatively TRBD1 (5 bases). Deletions cut 1 base from V and 6 bases from J, with 9 bases between. The CDR3 contains 14 residues. Germline CDR1 and CDR2: SGHVS and FQNEAQ. In DNA, the CDR3 is TGTGCCAGCAGCTTAGTAGCAGGGCCCGGGGAGCTGTTTTTT. It specifies CASSLVAGPGELFF.

The V gene is TRBV7-8, the J gene TRBJ1-1; 8 bases agree with TRBD1. V gave up 5 bases and J gave up 6 bases; unmatched junction bases: 14. Germline V gives CDR1 SGHVS, CDR2 FQNEAQ. The CDR3 sequence is 16 residues long. The CDR3 loop reads CASSGQGLRSFAEAFF. The CDR3 nucleotides read TGTGCCAGCAGCGGACAGGGACTGAGATCATTCGCTGAAGCTTTCTTT.

The chain uses TRBV18 and TRBJ2-1; no clear D gene. CDR1 KGHSH and CDR2 LQKENI come from the germline V gene. V was cut by 2 bases and J by 4 bases, with 6 bases left in between. The CDR3 is made up of 13 amino acids. The CDR3 region is CASSPTQYNEQFF. In DNA form, the CDR3 reads TGTGCCAGCTCACCAACACAGTACAATGAGCAGTTCTTC.

The chain is built from TRBV5-4 and TRBJ1-6; 7 bases line up with TRBD1. Losses at the gene ends were 2 bases for V and 8 bases for J; bases not matched to a gene: 7. The germline V gene encodes CDR1 SGHNT and CDR2 YYREEE (reference sequence). The CDR3 spans 15 residues. CDR3 coding DNA: TGTGCCAGCAGCTTACAGGGGATTGGTGATTCACCCCTCCACTTT. This encodes CASSLQGIGDSPLHF.

In its sample, this clone was seen a few times. This chain links TRBV5-1 with TRBJ2-3, with 9 bases fitting TRBD1. V gave up 4 bases and J gave up 3 bases; unmatched junction bases: 18. Germline CDR1 reads SGHRS; CDR2 reads YFSETQ. This CDR3 spans 19 amino acids. The CDR3, as DNA: TGCGCCAGCAGCGCCCAACGACAGGGGGAAAATATATGGACAGATACGCAGTATTTT. As protein: CASSAQRQGENIWTDTQYF.

The chain links TRBV25-1 to TRBJ2-4; D perhaps matches TRBD1 (6 bases). Germline V gives CDR1 MGHDK, CDR2 SYGVNS. This CDR3 has 13 residues. Trimming removed 9 bases at V and 0 bases at J, with 9 bases between. CDR3 bases: TGTGCCAGTCAGGGGCTAGCCAAAAACATTCAGTACTTC. Its protein product is CASQGLAKNIQYF.

This CDR3 is CASSLNRETQYF. The CDR3 DNA is TGTGCCAGCAGCTTAAACAGAGAGACCCAGTACTTC. The rearrangement links TRBV7-9 to TRBJ2-5; D gene uncertain. The CDR3 runs 12 residues. V lost 2 bases and J 4 bases, leaving 5 bases between the germline ends. CDR1 is SEHNR and CDR2 is FQNEAQ in the germline V gene (reference sequence).

This chain links TRBV5-4 with TRBJ2-3; 11 nucleotides agree with TRBD2. CDR1 and CDR2 from the germline V gene are SGHNT and YYREEE (reference sequence). There are 17 residues in the CDR3. The V segment lost 2 bases and the J segment 4 bases; nucleotides outside the gene matches: 9. The CDR3 DNA is TGTGCCAGCAGCTTCGAGGGGGGTAGCGGGAGGGCAGATACGCAGTATTTT. It encodes CASSFEGGSGRADTQYF.

The genes are TRBV5-1 and TRBJ1-5; 8 bases align to TRBD1. CDR1 is SGHRS and CDR2 is YFSETQ in the germline V gene. The ends lost 0 bases at V and 6 bases at J; junction bases unmatched: 5. The CDR3 is 15 residues long. The CDR3 DNA sequence: TGCGCCAGCAGCTTGGCGTCAGGGGGCGGTCAGCCCCAGCATTTT. This gives the protein CASSLASGGGQPQHF.

The gene calls are TRBV6-6 and TRBJ2-5, with 7 bases identical to TRBD2. Trimming removed 6 bases from V and 2 bases from J; junction bases left unmatched: 6. The CDR3 has 14 residues. Germline values: CDR1 MNHNY, CDR2 SVGAGI (reference sequence). The CDR3 DNA reads TGTGCCAGCAGGGATACTAGCGTGCAAGAGACCCAGTACTTC. Translated: CASRDTSVQETQYF.

This chain uses TRBV10-2 with TRBJ1-5, with D unclear. The germline gives CDR1 WSHSY, CDR2 SAAADI. Trimming shortened V by 8 bases and J by 0 bases, and 14 bases separated the two germline ends. The CDR3 extends over 15 amino acids. CDR3 in DNA: TGCGCCAGCCGAAGCGGAGAGAGTAGCAATCAGCCCCAGCATTTT. Its translation is CASRSGESSNQPQHF.